The T cell receptor beta chain described here comes from a study of blood T cell repertoires in COVID-19. Produced via immunoSEQ multiplex PCR; TCRdb's table is partial and in-frame only. The sample includes some 150,000 clones, roughly nine tenths of them seen just once. This CDR3 has 13 amino acids. Per the germline V gene, CDR1 is MRHNA and CDR2 is SNTAGT. V lost 0 bases to trimming and J lost 8 bases, with 10 bases between them. This TCR came from a man aged 65 to 79 with acute or convalescent COVID-19. Sample: peripheral blood. The chain combines TRBV6-4 with TRBJ1-2, with D possibly being TRBD1 (5 bases). The CDR3 sequence is CASSDSTVGGYTF. The CDR3 DNA reads as TGTGCCAGCAGTGACTCGACAGTTGGCGGCTACACCTTC.